Described below is a single T cell receptor beta chain sequence and its context. Its target is not known. Trimming took 8 bases from V and 4 from J, leaving 10 bases between them. The CDR3 spans 12 residues. Germline loops: CDR1 LNHDA, CDR2 SQIVND (reference sequence). This sample is part of a study of shared clonotypes between healthy human individuals. Study-level information: Every donor yielded three CD4 naive, three CD4 memory, two CD8 naive and one CD8 memory plate. Study findings and constraints: Sequencing depth was expected to affect clonotype sharing among donors. What naive subsets generally showed was a larger estimated richness than memory subsets showed.

Into CD45RA+ naive and CD45RA-negative memory subsets, the CD4+ cells were split. Repertoires were generated with immunoSEQ multiplex PCR, while TCRdb's copy carries only in-frame clones and drops some. The top ten hold approximately 1.2% of the sample, which has 1,500,000 or so clones, about 96% seen once. This receptor was identified in a man aged 30 to 39 in good health. The J gene is TRBJ2-3, the V gene TRBV19, with D perhaps TRBD1 (5 bases). Sequenced: naive CD4+ T cells sorted from blood. Noted subset: CD45RA+ positively selected. CDR3 bases: TGTGCCAGTGGGCGGACACCAGATACGCAGTATTTT. Amino acids: CASGRTPDTQYF.